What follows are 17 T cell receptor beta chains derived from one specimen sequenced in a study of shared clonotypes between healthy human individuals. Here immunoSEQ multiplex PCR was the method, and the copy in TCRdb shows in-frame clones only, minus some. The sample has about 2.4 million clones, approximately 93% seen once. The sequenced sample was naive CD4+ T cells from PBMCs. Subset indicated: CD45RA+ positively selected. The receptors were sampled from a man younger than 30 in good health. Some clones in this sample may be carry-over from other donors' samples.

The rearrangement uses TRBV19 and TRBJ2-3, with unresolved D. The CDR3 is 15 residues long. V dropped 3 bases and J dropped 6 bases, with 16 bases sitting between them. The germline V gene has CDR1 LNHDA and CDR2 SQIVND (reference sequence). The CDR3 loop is CASSISPWSEDTQYF. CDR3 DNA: TGTGCCAGTAGTATTTCTCCGTGGTCCGAGGATACGCAGTATTTT.

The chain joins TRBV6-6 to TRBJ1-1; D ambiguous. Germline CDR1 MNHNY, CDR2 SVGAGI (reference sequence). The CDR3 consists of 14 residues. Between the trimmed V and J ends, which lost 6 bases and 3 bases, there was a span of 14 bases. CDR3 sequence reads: CASRRPGGDTEAFF. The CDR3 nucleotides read TGTGCCAGCAGACGACCCGGTGGGGACACTGAAGCTTTCTTT.

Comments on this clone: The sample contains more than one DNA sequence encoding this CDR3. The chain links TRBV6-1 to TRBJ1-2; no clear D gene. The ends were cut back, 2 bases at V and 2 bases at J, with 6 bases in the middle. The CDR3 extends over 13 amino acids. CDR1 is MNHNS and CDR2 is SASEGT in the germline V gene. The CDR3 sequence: CASSERGNYGYTF. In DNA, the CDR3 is TGTGCCAGCAGTGAACGAGGGAACTATGGCTACACCTTC.

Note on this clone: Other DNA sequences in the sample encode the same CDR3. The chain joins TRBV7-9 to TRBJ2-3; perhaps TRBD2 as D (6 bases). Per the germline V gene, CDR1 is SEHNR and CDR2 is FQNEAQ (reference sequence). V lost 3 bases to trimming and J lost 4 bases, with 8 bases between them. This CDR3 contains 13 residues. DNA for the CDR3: TGTGCCAGCAGCTTGGGGGGAGCAGATACGCAGTATTTT. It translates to CASSLGGADTQYF. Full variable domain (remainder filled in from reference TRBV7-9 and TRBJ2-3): DTGVSQNPRHKITKRGQNVTFRCDPISEHNRLYWYRQTLGQGPEFLTYFQNEAQLEKSRLLSDRFSAERPKGSFSTLEIQRTEQGDSAMYLCASSLGGADTQYFGPGTRLTVL.

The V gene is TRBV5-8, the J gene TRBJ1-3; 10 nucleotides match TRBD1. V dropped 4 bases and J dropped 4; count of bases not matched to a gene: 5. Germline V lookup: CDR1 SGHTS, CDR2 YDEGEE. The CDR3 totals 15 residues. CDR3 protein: CASSRGQGEGNTIYF. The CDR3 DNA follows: TGTGCCAGCAGCCGCGGACAGGGGGAAGGAAACACCATATATTTT.

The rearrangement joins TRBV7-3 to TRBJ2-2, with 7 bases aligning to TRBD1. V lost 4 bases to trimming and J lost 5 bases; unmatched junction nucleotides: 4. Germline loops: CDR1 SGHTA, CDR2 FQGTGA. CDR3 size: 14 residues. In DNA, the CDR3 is TGTGCCAGCAGCTCGGCACAGGGGACCGGGGAGCTGTTTTTT. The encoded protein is CASSSAQGTGELFF.

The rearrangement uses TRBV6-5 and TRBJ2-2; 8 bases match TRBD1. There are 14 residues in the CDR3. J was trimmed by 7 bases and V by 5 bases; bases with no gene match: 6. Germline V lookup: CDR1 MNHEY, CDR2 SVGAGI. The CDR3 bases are TGTGCCAGCAGTCGCACAGGGGGTGGCGGGGAGCTGTTTTTT. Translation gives CASSRTGGGGELFF.

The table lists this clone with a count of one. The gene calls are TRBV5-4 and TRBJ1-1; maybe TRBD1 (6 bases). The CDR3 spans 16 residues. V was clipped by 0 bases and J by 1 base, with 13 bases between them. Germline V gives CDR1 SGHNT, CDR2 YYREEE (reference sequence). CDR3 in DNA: TGTGCCAGCAGCTTGGCCAGCTTCAGGGGGAACACTGAAGCTTTCTTT. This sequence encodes CASSLASFRGNTEAFF.

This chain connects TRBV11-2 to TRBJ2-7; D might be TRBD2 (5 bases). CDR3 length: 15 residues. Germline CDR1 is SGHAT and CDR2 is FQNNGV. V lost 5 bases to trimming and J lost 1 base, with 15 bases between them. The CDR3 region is CASSQVGTGSYEQYF. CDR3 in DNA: TGTGCCAGCAGCCAAGTCGGCACGGGGTCCTACGAGCAGTACTTC.

The CDR3 spells CASSPDRAPVYQPQHF. DNA of the CDR3: TGTGCCAGCTCACCCGACAGGGCCCCGGTGTATCAGCCCCAGCATTTT. The chain recombines TRBV18 with TRBJ1-5; 7 bases agree with TRBD1. CDR1 is KGHSH, CDR2 LQKENI, per germline. V gave up 3 bases and J gave up 5 bases; unmatched junction bases: 10. The CDR3 sequence is 16 residues long.

CDR3 coding DNA: TGTGCCATCCGAAGGGGCACTGAAGCTTTCTTT. This encodes CAIRRGTEAFF. The chain uses TRBV6-6 and TRBJ1-1, with D maybe TRBD1 (5 bases). V dropped 10 bases and J dropped 4 bases, with 10 bases sitting between them. Germline V CDR1 and CDR2: MNHNY, SVGAGI (reference sequence). The CDR3 consists of 11 residues.

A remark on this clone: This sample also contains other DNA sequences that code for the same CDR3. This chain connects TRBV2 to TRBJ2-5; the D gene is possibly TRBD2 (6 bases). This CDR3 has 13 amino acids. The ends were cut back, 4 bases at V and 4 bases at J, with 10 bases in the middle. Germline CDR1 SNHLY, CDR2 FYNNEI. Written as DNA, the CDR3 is TGTGCCAGCAGTGTCCTGGGGGGAGAGACCCAGTACTTC. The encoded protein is CASSVLGGETQYF.

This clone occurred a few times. The CDR3 DNA is TGCGCCAGCAGCCAAGCTGGATCTCGCTATGAAAAACTGTTTTTT. Its translation: CASSQAGSRYEKLFF. The J gene is TRBJ1-4, the V gene TRBV4-1; D gene ambiguous. CDR1 is MGHRA, CDR2 YSYEKL, per germline. The V end lost 1 base, the J end lost 6 bases, and 12 bases lay between the germline ends. The CDR3 runs 15 residues.

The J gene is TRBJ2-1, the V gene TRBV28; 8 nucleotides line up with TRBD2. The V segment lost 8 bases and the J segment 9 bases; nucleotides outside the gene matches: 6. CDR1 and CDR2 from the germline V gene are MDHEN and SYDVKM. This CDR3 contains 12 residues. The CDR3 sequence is CASQIRGGEQFF. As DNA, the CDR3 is TGTGCCAGCCAAATTCGGGGGGGTGAGCAGTTCTTC.

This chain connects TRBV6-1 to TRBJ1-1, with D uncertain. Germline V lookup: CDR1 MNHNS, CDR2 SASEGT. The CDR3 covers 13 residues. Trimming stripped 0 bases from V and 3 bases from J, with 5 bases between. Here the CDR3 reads CASSEALHTEAFF. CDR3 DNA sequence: TGTGCCAGCAGTGAAGCTTTGCACACTGAAGCTTTCTTT.

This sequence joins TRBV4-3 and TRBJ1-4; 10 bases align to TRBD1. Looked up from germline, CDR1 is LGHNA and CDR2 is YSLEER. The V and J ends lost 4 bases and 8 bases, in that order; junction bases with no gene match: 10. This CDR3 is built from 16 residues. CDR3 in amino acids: CASSREAGTGDEKLFF. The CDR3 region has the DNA TGCGCCAGCAGCCGGGAGGCCGGGACAGGGGACGAAAAACTGTTTTTT.

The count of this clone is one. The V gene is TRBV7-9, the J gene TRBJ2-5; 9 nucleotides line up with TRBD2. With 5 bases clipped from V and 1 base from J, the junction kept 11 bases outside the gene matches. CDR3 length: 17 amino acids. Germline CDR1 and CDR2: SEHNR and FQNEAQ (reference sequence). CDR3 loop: CASSPSFGREGQETQYF. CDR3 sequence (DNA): TGTGCCAGCAGCCCCTCATTCGGGCGGGAGGGCCAAGAGACCCAGTACTTC.